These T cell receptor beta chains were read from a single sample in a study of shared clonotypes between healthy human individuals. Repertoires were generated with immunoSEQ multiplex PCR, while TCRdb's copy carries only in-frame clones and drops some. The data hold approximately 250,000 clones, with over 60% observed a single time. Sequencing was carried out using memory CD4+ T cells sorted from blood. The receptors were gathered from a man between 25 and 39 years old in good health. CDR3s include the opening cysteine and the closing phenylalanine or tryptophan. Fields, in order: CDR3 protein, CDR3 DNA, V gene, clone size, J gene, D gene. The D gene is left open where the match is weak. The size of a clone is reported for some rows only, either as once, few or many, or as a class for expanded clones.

CDR3: CASSTGPLQETQYF
DNA: TGTGCCAGCAGTACTGGCCCGCTCCAAGAGACCCAGTACTTC
V: TRBV28
size: -
J: TRBJ2-5
D: -

CDR3: CASRGGQLWTEAFF
DNA: TGTGCCAGCAGAGGCGGACAGTTGTGGACTGAAGCTTTCTTT
V: TRBV28
size: -
J: TRBJ1-1
D: -

CDR3: CASSLLPHDSREQYF
DNA: TGTGCCAGCAGCTTACTGCCCCACGACTCTAGGGAGCAGTACTTC
V: TRBV7-2
size: -
J: TRBJ2-7
D: -

CDR3: CASSLTGPPDEQYF
DNA: TGTGCCAGCAGCTTAACCGGTCCGCCGGACGAGCAGTACTTC
V: TRBV7-9
size: -
J: TRBJ2-7
D: -

CDR3: CASSLDNRGHEQFF
DNA: TGTGCCAGCAGCTTAGATAACAGGGGGCATGAGCAGTTCTTC
V: TRBV7-2
size: -
J: TRBJ2-1
D: TRBD1

CDR3: CASSLQEDTEAFF
DNA: TGCGCCAGCAGCTTGCAAGAGGACACTGAAGCTTTCTTT
V: TRBV5-1
size: -
J: TRBJ1-1
D: -

CDR3: CASSVLQGSMQETQYF
DNA: TGTGCCAGCAGTGTACTCCAGGGAAGTATGCAAGAGACCCAGTACTTC
V: TRBV28
size: -
J: TRBJ2-5
D: -

CDR3: CASREGADTQYF
DNA: TGTGCCAGCAGGGAGGGGGCAGATACGCAGTATTTT
V: TRBV2
size: many
J: TRBJ2-3
D: -

CDR3: CASSSTVVAKNIQYF
DNA: TGTGCCAGCAGCTCGACCGTGGTTGCCAAAAACATTCAGTACTTC
V: TRBV7-9
size: -
J: TRBJ2-4
D: -

CDR3: CASAETSGRAEAADTQYF
DNA: TGTGCCAGCGCCGAGACTAGCGGGAGGGCCGAGGCGGCAGATACGCAGTATTTT
V: TRBV7-3
size: once
J: TRBJ2-3
D: TRBD2

CDR3: CASSASLGTQYF
DNA: TGTGCCAGCAGCGCTTCCTTAGGGACCCAGTACTTC
V: TRBV7-6
size: few
J: TRBJ2-5
D: -

CDR3: CASSRNTVYGYTF
DNA: TGTGCCAGCAGCCGGAATACAGTCTATGGCTACACCTTC
V: TRBV9
size: -
J: TRBJ1-2
D: -

CDR3: CASSLRLAGVQGTQYF
DNA: TGTGCCAGCAGCTTACGGCTAGCGGGAGTACAGGGGACCCAGTACTTC
V: TRBV7-2
size: -
J: TRBJ2-5
D: TRBD2

CDR3: CASSSKAGTTAYNEQFF
DNA: TGCGCCAGCAGCTCGAAAGCAGGGACTACAGCCTACAATGAGCAGTTCTTC
V: TRBV5-1
size: -
J: TRBJ2-1
D: TRBD2

CDR3: CASSPETGGAFGYTF
DNA: TGTGCCAGCAGCCCGGAGACAGGGGGCGCTTTTGGCTACACCTTC
V: TRBV7-9
size: -
J: TRBJ1-2
D: TRBD1

CDR3: CASSLMSGAVF
DNA: TGTGCCAGCAGCTTAATGAGTGGGGCAGTTTTT
V: TRBV7-2
size: -
J: TRBJ2-3
D: -

CDR3: CASRGPSGSADTQYF
DNA: TGTGCCAGCAGGGGCCCTAGCGGGAGTGCAGATACGCAGTATTTT
V: TRBV2
size: -
J: TRBJ2-3
D: TRBD2

CDR3: CASSIGTRNEQFF
DNA: TGCGCCAGCAGCATAGGGACCCGGAATGAGCAGTTCTTC
V: TRBV5-1
size: few
J: TRBJ2-1
D: -

CDR3: CASSRQPGYTEAFF
DNA: TGCGCCAGCAGCCGCCAGCCGGGTTACACTGAAGCTTTCTTT
V: TRBV4-3
size: -
J: TRBJ1-1
D: -

CDR3: CASSPSRGNTIYF
DNA: TGTGCCAGCAGCCCGAGCCGTGGAAACACCATATATTTT
V: TRBV7-2
size: -
J: TRBJ1-3
D: -

CDR3: CASSFLAGVADTQYF
DNA: TGTGCCAGCAGCTTTCTAGCGGGAGTAGCGGATACGCAGTATTTT
V: TRBV5-4
size: -
J: TRBJ2-3
D: TRBD2

CDR3: CASSLFRPAEAFF
DNA: TGTGCCAGCAGTTTATTCCGGCCTGCTGAAGCTTTCTTT
V: TRBV28
size: -
J: TRBJ1-1
D: -

CDR3: CASSYEYGETQYF
DNA: TGTGCCAGCAGCTACGAGTACGGGGAGACCCAGTACTTC
V: TRBV7-9
size: -
J: TRBJ2-5
D: -

CDR3: CASSLVLVMGSYEQYF
DNA: TGTGCCAGCAGCCTCGTACTAGTGATGGGGTCCTACGAGCAGTACTTC
V: TRBV28
size: -
J: TRBJ2-7
D: -

CDR3: CASSSSTGLASYEQYF
DNA: TGTGCCAGCAGTTCGTCCACGGGGCTAGCGAGCTACGAGCAGTACTTC
V: TRBV28
size: few
J: TRBJ2-7
D: -

CDR3: CASSDDLRLLDRGNTEAFF
DNA: TGCGCCAGCAGTGATGATTTGCGGCTGTTAGACAGGGGGAACACTGAAGCTTTCTTT
V: TRBV10-2
size: -
J: TRBJ1-1
D: TRBD1

CDR3: CASSSMGQPGYGYTF
DNA: TGTGCCAGCAGCTCAATGGGGCAGCCTGGCTATGGCTACACCTTC
V: TRBV2
size: few
J: TRBJ1-2
D: -

CDR3: CASSVGDRSVGETQYF
DNA: TGTGCCAGCAGCGTAGGAGACAGGTCCGTTGGCGAGACCCAGTACTTC
V: TRBV9
size: -
J: TRBJ2-5
D: -

CDR3: CASSLLLTGELFF
DNA: TGTGCCAGCAGCTTGCTACTCACCGGGGAGCTGTTTTTT
V: TRBV5-4
size: -
J: TRBJ2-2
D: -

CDR3: CASSWGLGADTQYF
DNA: TGTGCCAGCAGCTGGGGGCTAGGCGCAGATACGCAGTATTTT
V: TRBV7-3
size: -
J: TRBJ2-3
D: -

CDR3: CASMASGRAGAQYF
DNA: TGTGCCAGCATGGCTAGCGGGAGGGCCGGGGCGCAGTACTTC
V: TRBV7-2
size: -
J: TRBJ2-7
D: TRBD2

CDR3: CAIREGKGLYEQYF
DNA: TGTGCCATCAGGGAGGGAAAGGGACTCTACGAGCAGTACTTC
V: TRBV10-3
size: -
J: TRBJ2-7
D: -

CDR3: CATTPRTSGRYEQYF
DNA: TGTGCCACCACACCTCGGACTAGCGGTCGATACGAGCAGTACTTC
V: TRBV28
size: -
J: TRBJ2-7
D: TRBD2

CDR3: CASSSFYEQYF
DNA: TGTGCCAGCAGTTCCTTCTACGAGCAGTACTTC
V: TRBV28
size: -
J: TRBJ2-7
D: -

CDR3: CASSATGDYQETQYF
DNA: TGCGCCAGCAGTGCGACAGGGGACTACCAAGAGACCCAGTACTTC
V: TRBV10-2
size: -
J: TRBJ2-5
D: TRBD1

CDR3: CASSLGGSRGQETQYF
DNA: TGTGCCAGCAGCTTGGGAGGTTCAAGGGGCCAAGAGACCCAGTACTTC
V: TRBV5-5
size: -
J: TRBJ2-5
D: -

CDR3: CASSFDGNQPQHF
DNA: TGTGCCAGTAGTTTCGACGGCAATCAGCCCCAGCATTTT
V: TRBV19
size: -
J: TRBJ1-5
D: -

CDR3: CASSLGPQGTAYEQYF
DNA: TGTGCCAGCAGCTTAGGACCCCAGGGGACGGCCTACGAGCAGTACTTC
V: TRBV7-9
size: -
J: TRBJ2-7
D: -

CDR3: CASSGGQTETQYF
DNA: TGTGCCAGCAGTGGAGGGCAGACAGAGACCCAGTACTTC
V: TRBV2
size: few
J: TRBJ2-5
D: -

CDR3: CASSQNGEPQETQYF
DNA: TGTGCCAGCAGCCAGAATGGGGAGCCGCAGGAGACCCAGTACTTC
V: TRBV7-6
size: -
J: TRBJ2-5
D: -

CDR3: CASSAADGSGNTIYF
DNA: TGTGCCAGCAGCGCAGCGGACGGCTCTGGAAACACCATATATTTT
V: TRBV9
size: few
J: TRBJ1-3
D: -

CDR3: CASSNYGSSANYGYTF
DNA: TGTGCCAGCAGTAATTATGGGTCATCAGCTAACTATGGCTACACCTTC
V: TRBV27
size: -
J: TRBJ1-2
D: -

CDR3: CASSQFTPPARSSYEQYF
DNA: TGCGCCAGCAGCCAATTTACCCCCCCAGCGAGGAGCTCCTACGAGCAGTACTTC
V: TRBV4-1
size: -
J: TRBJ2-7
D: -

CDR3: CASSQAPDRADTQYF
DNA: TGTGCCAGCAGCCAAGCGCCCGACAGGGCGGATACGCAGTATTTT
V: TRBV4-2
size: -
J: TRBJ2-3
D: TRBD1

CDR3: CASSFGRVTSGEQYF
DNA: TGCGCCAGCAGCTTCGGACGGGTGACTAGTGGCGAGCAGTACTTC
V: TRBV5-1
size: -
J: TRBJ2-7
D: -

CDR3: CASSLGASRSLYEQYF
DNA: TGCGCCAGCAGCTTGGGAGCTTCCAGGAGCCTCTACGAGCAGTACTTC
V: TRBV5-1
size: medium-sized
J: TRBJ2-7
D: -

CDR3: CASSDMFPGQSSYNEQFF
DNA: TGCGCCAGCAGTGATATGTTCCCGGGACAGAGCTCCTACAATGAGCAGTTCTTC
V: TRBV10-2
size: -
J: TRBJ2-1
D: TRBD1

CDR3: CASSQLNTGELFF
DNA: TGTGCCAGCAGTCAGTTGAACACCGGGGAGCTGTTTTTT
V: TRBV27
size: few
J: TRBJ2-2
D: -

CDR3: CASSFVGFGNQPQHF
DNA: TGTGCCAGCAGTTTTGTAGGGTTTGGCAATCAGCCCCAGCATTTT
V: TRBV28
size: -
J: TRBJ1-5
D: -

CDR3: CASSMGPHNEQFF
DNA: TGCGCCAGCAGCATGGGCCCTCACAATGAGCAGTTCTTC
V: TRBV5-1
size: -
J: TRBJ2-1
D: -

CDR3: CSVEEVSDTQYF
DNA: TGCAGCGTTGAAGAAGTGTCAGATACGCAGTATTTT
V: TRBV29-1
size: -
J: TRBJ2-3
D: -